These 23 T cell receptor beta chains were all obtained from the same sample, sequenced in a study of blood T cells in healthy people across ages. A second PCR, run for about 7 to 12 cycles, used a sample-barcoded 5' primer plus a J-beta primer mix. MiXCR, run by TCRdb on the 5' RACE reads, gives a single entry per CDR3 protein. Of about 810,000 distinct CDR3 sequences listed, under 40% are singletons. The source material was blood. The receptor source for this set is a man aged 18 to 29 in good health.

The genes are TRBV4-3 and TRBJ1-5, with D perhaps matching TRBD1 (6 bases). In germline, CDR1 is LGHNA, CDR2 YSLEER. The V end lost 2 bases, the J end lost 2 bases, and 7 bases lay between the germline ends. The CDR3 sequence is 14 residues long. In DNA, the CDR3 is TGCGCCAGCAGCCAACGGACAGGCAATCAGCCCCAGCATTTT. Amino acids: CASSQRTGNQPQHF.

This clonotype came up a few times. The chain uses TRBV12-3 or TRBV12-4 and TRBJ2-3; 8 bases map to TRBD1. With 5 bases clipped from V and 1 base from J, the junction kept 11 bases outside the gene matches. The length of the CDR3 is 17 residues. CDR3 DNA sequence: TGTGCCAGCAGTCGCACCCGACAGGGGACGGGCACAGATACGCAGTATTTT. Amino acids: CASSRTRQGTGTDTQYF.

The chain joins TRBV5-1 to TRBJ1-5; no clear D gene. Germline values: CDR1 SGHRS, CDR2 YFSETQ. V was pared by 4 bases and J by 6 bases, with 8 bases between. The CDR3 is 12 residues long. CDR3 in DNA: TGCGCCAGCAGCCAGGCGGGTCAGCCCCAGCATTTT. Amino acid sequence: CASSQAGQPQHF.

This clonotype was observed at least ten times. V usage is TRBV12-3 or TRBV12-4 and J usage is TRBJ1-2; D gene ambiguous. The CDR3 totals 12 residues. V was trimmed by 3 bases and J by 4 bases, leaving 6 bases between them. CDR3 bases: TGTGCCAGCAGTTTTTCTTCCTATGGCTACACCTTC. It yields the protein CASSFSSYGYTF.

This chain connects TRBV5-1 to TRBJ2-3; 7 bases map to TRBD1. The CDR3 is 13 amino acids. With 3 bases clipped from V and 8 bases from J, the junction kept 6 bases outside the gene matches. Germline-derived CDR1 and CDR2 are SGHRS and YFSETQ. CDR3 loop: CASSWTGGGTQYF. As DNA, the CDR3 is TGCGCCAGCAGCTGGACAGGAGGAGGTACGCAGTATTTT.

This chain joins TRBV20-1 and TRBJ2-3; D gene unclear. The V end was cut by 5 bases, the J end by 1 base, with 13 bases between. Looked up from germline, CDR1 is DFQATT and CDR2 is SNEGSKA (reference sequence). This CDR3 contains 14 residues. Here the CDR3 DNA reads TGCAGTGCTCCCAGAACCGACGGCACAGATACGCAGTATTTT. This sequence encodes CSAPRTDGTDTQYF.

The chain couples TRBV12-3 or TRBV12-4 to TRBJ2-2, with TRBD1 matching 8 bases. The CDR3 runs 15 residues. Germline trimming cut 6 bases from V and 4 bases from J; bases unmatched to any gene: 7. CDR3 in DNA: TGTGCCAGCAGCCATGACAGGGGAGTCACCGGGGAGCTGTTTTTT. It is translated as CASSHDRGVTGELFF.

The chain employs TRBV4-3 and TRBJ2-7; 8 positions match TRBD2. The closer fit of TRBJ2-4 to the DNA end suggests the J call may be wrong. The CDR3 sequence is 18 residues long. Germline CDR1 LGHNA, CDR2 YSLEER. Written as DNA, the CDR3 is TGCGCCAGCAGCCAAGATCCTACCTCGGCGGGACTAGGCAACATTCAGTACTTC. Its protein product is CASSQDPTSAGLGNIQYF.

In this sample, this clonotype turned up a few times. CDR3 DNA: TGCGCCAGCAGCCAAGACCCCGGGACACGGAACACTGAAGCTTTCTTT. It translates to CASSQDPGTRNTEAFF. The chain combines TRBV4-1 with TRBJ1-1; D may be TRBD1 (6 bases). This CDR3 region has 16 residues. Germline lookup yields CDR1 MGHRA and CDR2 YSYEKL. The V end was cut by 0 bases, the J end by 1 base, with 12 bases between.

CDR3 in amino acids: CASSLAASNQETQYF. The CDR3 DNA follows: TGTGCCAGCAGCTTAGCGGCTAGCAACCAAGAGACCCAGTACTTC. The rearrangement uses TRBV7-2 and TRBJ2-5; D may be TRBD2 (5 bases). In germline, CDR1 is SGHTA, CDR2 FQGNSA. The CDR3 sequence is 15 residues long. V lost 0 bases and J 0 bases, leaving 8 bases between the germline ends.

V usage is TRBV12-3 or TRBV12-4 and J usage is TRBJ2-7, with TRBD2 identical over 7 bases. V lost 3 bases to trimming and J lost 4 bases; unmatched junction nucleotides: 9. This CDR3 has 15 amino acids. The CDR3 is CASSLSSGREYEQYF. CDR3 bases: TGTGCCAGCAGTTTGTCTAGCGGAAGGGAATACGAGCAGTACTTC.

About this clonotype itself: Its ends do not fully match the called genes, so a read error is possible. The V gene is TRBV28, the J gene TRBJ2-7; possibly TRBD2 for D (5 bases). In germline, CDR1 is MDHEN, CDR2 SYDVKM. The CDR3 consists of 13 residues. This chain's CDR3 is CARSLGLHCEQYF. The CDR3 DNA follows: TGTGCCCGCAGTTTAGGACTCCACTGCGAGCAGTACTTC.

The CDR3 DNA reads TGTGCCAGCAGTTATTACGGGGCAGGACAACAAGAGACCCAGTACTTC. Translated, it gives CASSYYGAGQQETQYF. This chain links TRBV6-2 or TRBV6-3 with TRBJ2-5, with D possibly being TRBD1 or TRBD2 (5 bases each). The germline gives CDR1 MNHEY, CDR2 SVGEGT. Trimming cost V 3 bases and J 2 bases, with 16 bases left between them. The CDR3 runs to 16 residues.

With regard to this clonotype: At one end the junction does not follow the germline gene, possibly because of a read error. This chain connects TRBV6-5 to TRBJ2-7, with 7 bases fitting TRBD1. Germline V CDR1 and CDR2: MNHEY, SVGAGI. CDR3 size: 16 residues. CDR3 coding DNA: TGTGCCGGCAGAGCCATCACGGGACAGCCCTACAATGAGCAGTACTTC. It encodes CAGRAITGQPYNEQYF.

The J gene is TRBJ2-3, the V gene TRBV6-6; D is ambiguous. The J call may be incorrect, as the DNA end agrees better with TRBJ1-5. Per germline, CDR1 MNHNY and CDR2 SVGAGI (reference sequence). This CDR3 is 14 amino acids long. The CDR3, as DNA: TGTGCCAGCAGGGGTCCAGGACGCACAGATACGCAGCATTTT. Translating gives CASRGPGRTDTQHF.

This clonotype occurred a few times. V usage is TRBV14 and J usage is TRBJ1-2; 9 positions agree with TRBD1. V shed 0 bases and J 6 bases; nucleotides not matched to a gene: 8. CDR3 length: 16 amino acids. Germline-derived CDR1 and CDR2 are SGHDN and FVKESK. CDR3 sequence reads: CASSQDWTGTGNGYTF. The CDR3 DNA sequence: TGTGCCAGCAGCCAAGACTGGACCGGGACAGGGAATGGCTACACCTTC.

The CDR3 is CASTETTGRNTEAFF. Here the CDR3 DNA reads TGTGCCAGCACCGAAACGACAGGGAGGAACACTGAAGCTTTCTTT. This chain uses TRBV7-9 with TRBJ1-1; 7 positions match TRBD1. Germline CDR1 is SEHNR and CDR2 is FQNEAQ (reference sequence). V was clipped by 7 bases and J by 1 base; unmatched bases: 9. The length of the CDR3 is 15 residues.

The genes are TRBV6-1 and TRBJ2-5; D is possibly TRBD2 (5 bases). Looked up from germline, CDR1 is MNHNS and CDR2 is SASEGT. The CDR3 covers 13 residues. The V and J ends lost 3 bases and 2 bases respectively, with 7 bases between them. The CDR3 nucleotides read TGTGCCAGCAGTGAGGACTGGCAAGAGACCCAGTACTTC. Residues: CASSEDWQETQYF.

This clonotype was picked up one time. The rearrangement joins TRBV29-1 to TRBJ1-1; 7 bases match TRBD1. From germline, CDR1 is SQVTM and CDR2 ANQGSEA. CDR3 length: 15 residues. V dropped 3 bases and J dropped 4; count of bases not matched to a gene: 11. The CDR3 region has the DNA TGCAGCGTTGACCCCTATGGGACAGTGAGCACTGAAGCTTTCTTT. As protein: CSVDPYGTVSTEAFF.

This clonotype turned up a few times. A read error may be the cause here, since a much bigger clone is one base away. The rearrangement links TRBV12-3 or TRBV12-4 to TRBJ2-7; the D is unclear. V shed 4 bases and J shed 1 base, with 11 bases lying between them. The CDR3 totals 14 residues. In DNA, the CDR3 is TGTGCCAGCAGTTCCGCGGTTTGGTCCTACGAGCAGTACTTC. Protein product: CASSSAVWSYEQYF.

This clonotype has more than one count but fewer than ten. The gene calls are TRBV3-1 and TRBJ2-5, with D uncertain. The CDR3 loop spans 17 amino acids. Trimming left V 4 bases short and J 1 base short, with 19 bases between. CDR1 and CDR2 from the germline V gene are LGHDT and YNNKEL (reference sequence). The CDR3 here is CASSRWGTASLQETQYF. The CDR3 DNA follows: TGTGCCAGCAGCCGGTGGGGAACCGCCTCTCTCCAAGAGACCCAGTACTTC.

This clonotype was observed once. The rearrangement uses TRBV25-1 and TRBJ1-1; 9 nucleotides align to TRBD1. The J segment lost 11 bases and the V segment lost 6 bases, leaving 13 bases of the junction unmatched. There are 14 residues in the CDR3. Germline V gene lookup returns CDR1 MGHDK and CDR2 SYGVNS. CDR3 residues: CASRGDRGMVRAFF. The DNA for the CDR3 is TGTGCCAGCAGGGGAGACAGGGGGATGGTTCGGGCTTTCTTT. The full variable domain, completed using reference TRBV25-1 and TRBJ1-1, is EADIYQTPRYLVIGTGKKITLECSQTMGHDKMYWYQQDPGMELHLIHYSYGVNSTEKGDLSSESTVSRIRTEHFPLTLESARPSHTSQYLCASRGDRGMVRAFFGQGTRLTVV.

This clonotype was seen a few times. The V gene is TRBV20-1, the J gene TRBJ2-6; D may be TRBD1 (5 bases). V lost 0 bases and J lost 0, with 12 bases in between. The CDR3 has 17 amino acids. Germline V CDR1 and CDR2: DFQATT, SNEGSKA (reference sequence). The DNA for the CDR3 is TGCAGTGCTAGAGAGGGGCAGCCTTACTCTGGGGCCAACGTCCTGACTTTC. It codes for CSAREGQPYSGANVLTF.